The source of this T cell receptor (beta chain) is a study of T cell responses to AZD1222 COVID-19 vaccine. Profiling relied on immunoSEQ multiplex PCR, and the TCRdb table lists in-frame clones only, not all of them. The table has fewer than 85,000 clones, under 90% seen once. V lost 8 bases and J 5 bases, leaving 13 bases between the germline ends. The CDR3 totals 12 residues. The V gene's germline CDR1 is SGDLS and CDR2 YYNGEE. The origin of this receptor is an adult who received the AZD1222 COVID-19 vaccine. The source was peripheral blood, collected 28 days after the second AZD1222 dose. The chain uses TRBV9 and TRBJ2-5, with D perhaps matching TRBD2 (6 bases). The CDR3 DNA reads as TGTGCCAGTTCGGGAGTTCTGGAGACCCAGTACTTC. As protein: CASSGVLETQYF.